This T cell receptor beta chain originates from a study of blood T cell repertoires in COVID-19. Study-wide background: COVID-19 samples collected from the United States, Italy and Spain covered acute and convalescent phases. In each case, the material was cDNA or gDNA derived from T cells, B-cell-depleted T cells, or PBMCs.

In germline, CDR1 is SGHTA, CDR2 FQGNSA. Trimming shortened V by 3 bases and J by 9 bases, and 15 bases separated the two germline ends. The CDR3 is 14 residues long. In the authors' workflow: Nucleated cell number was recorded as an estimate derived from reference gene primer amplification. Generated by immunoSEQ multiplex PCR, the TCRdb table keeps only in-frame clones and is missing some. The V and J calls and clone size were taken over from that table, and D and trimming were inferred from the DNA. The sample lists about 190,000 clones, 84% occurring once. This chain uses TRBV7-2 with TRBJ2-4; weak D call: TRBD2 (6 bases). Specimen: peripheral blood. This TCR came from a human donor in a cohort sampled during active COVID-19. CDR3 residues: CASSLERRRGIQYF. The CDR3 nucleotides are TGTGCCAGCAGCTTGGAACGACGGCGGGGCATTCAGTACTTC. Drawing the rest from reference TRBV7-2 and TRBJ2-4, the complete variable domain is GAGVSQSPSNKVTEKGKDVELRCDPISGHTALYWYRQSLGQGLEFLIYFQGNSAPDKSGLPSDRFSAERTGGSVSTLTIQRTQQEDSAVYLCASSLERRRGIQYFGAGTRLSVL.